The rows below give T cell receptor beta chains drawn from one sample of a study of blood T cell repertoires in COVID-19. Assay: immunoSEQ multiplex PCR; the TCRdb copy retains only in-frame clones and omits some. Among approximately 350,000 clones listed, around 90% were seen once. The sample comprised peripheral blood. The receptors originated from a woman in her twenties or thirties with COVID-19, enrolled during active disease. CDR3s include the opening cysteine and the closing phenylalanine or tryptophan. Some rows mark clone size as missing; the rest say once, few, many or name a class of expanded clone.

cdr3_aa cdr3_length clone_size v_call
CASSLPTGNTEAFF 14 few TRBV19
CASSRSYEQYF 11 NA TRBV6-2/TRBV6-3
CASSLPGLAGEDEQFF 16 NA TRBV28
CATSRGEQVRGNQPQHF 17 NA TRBV15
CSASTPLLTTGPNSPLHF 18 few TRBV20-1
CASSWDRGGYEQYF 14 NA TRBV7-2
CASSLWGREQPQHF 14 NA TRBV5-1
CASSDTWTGYEAFF 14 NA TRBV6-1
CASSLSTSGRGSGEQFF 17 NA TRBV11-3
CASSLTGTSGGAVIFDEQFF 20 once TRBV5-1
CASSEYSNQPQHF 13 NA TRBV2
CASSQDRRRGLDTQYF 16 NA TRBV14
CSVAHRDGTDTQYF 14 NA TRBV29-1
CASRTGGGEKLFF 13 NA TRBV5-8
CASSVGQRNTEAFF 14 NA TRBV6-2/TRBV6-3
CASSPGLSGLGSEQFF 16 NA TRBV5-6
CASSQGGGGGYTF 13 many TRBV25-1
CASSTDSGPGSNEQFF 16 NA TRBV7-2
CASSQDLQGARQPQHF 16 once TRBV4-3
CASSPRREELFF 12 few TRBV4-1
CASSLGDSALNYGYTF 16 many TRBV11-2
CASSTGVIPNEQFF 14 NA TRBV2
CASSIFQGPNEQFF 14 NA TRBV19
CASSQAARASTDTQYF 16 NA TRBV3-1/TRBV3-2
CASSSPGNEQYF 12 NA TRBV28
CASSLGRHSEETQYF 15 once TRBV7-8
CASSYAGAGAKNIQYF 16 NA TRBV6-5
CASSPRASSDNTGELFF 17 NA TRBV7-2
CATSRTGRPEAFF 13 NA TRBV15
CASTTIGQGSAEAFF 15 NA TRBV2
CASSLTSGGAVETQYF 16 NA TRBV7-8
CASSGDRGLSPLHF 14 NA TRBV5-1
CASNNRGHTGELFF 14 NA TRBV2
CASSLDLLGGEDGYTF 16 NA TRBV11-2
CASSPTGGESNQPQHF 16 NA TRBV28
CSPLQVGQGVDTQYF 15 NA TRBV29-1
CASSYGRDQPQHF 13 NA TRBV6-5
CASSPQGANTEAFF 14 few TRBV6-5
CASSPSTGVGYYGYTF 16 NA TRBV5-1
CASSLVGSLDTDTQYF 16 NA TRBV7-8
CASSQSPGTGIGKLFF 16 NA TRBV2
CASNPGQGGYGYTF 14 NA TRBV9
CASKTGAGTDTQYF 14 NA TRBV6-5
CASSLGTGPSGANVLTF 17 NA TRBV7-2
CASRRGQTEAFF 12 NA TRBV2
CASSSFSGKTNNEQFF 16 NA TRBV5-1
CASSPWDSKNTEAFF 15 NA TRBV18
CASSPGQGDEKLFF 14 NA TRBV5-1
CASSSGQASTDTQYF 15 NA TRBV5-8
CASSLVGLADREQFF 15 NA TRBV7-2
CASIHGGHTSSYNEQFF 17 NA TRBV2
CASSPPGTGKNTEAFF 16 NA TRBV18
CASSPPGGGEAFF 13 once TRBV18
CASSSGQDNEKLFF 14 NA TRBV7-9